The 28 T cell receptor beta chains presented below share a single source sample, sequenced in a study of beta chain features in type 1 diabetes. Study outcomes and limitations: Significant though moderate, a shortening of TCRB CDR3s appeared in all four CD4+ subsets of Type 1 diabetes patients.

Their recognized antigens are unknown. The isolated RNA, all of it, was reverse transcribed, so expressed TCRB transcripts were what got sequenced. Clones were read by immunoSEQ multiplex PCR, and TCRdb kept only the in-frame ones, dropping some. The profile covers 93,000 or so clones, with roughly 28% appearing a single time and about 0.57% taken by the ten largest. The sample was central memory CD4+ T cells from blood. The source is a woman aged 18-30 years with type 1 diabetes.

This sequence joins TRBV19 and TRBJ1-1, with 8 bases that match TRBD1. V gave up 7 bases and J gave up 1 base; unmatched junction bases: 8. Germline CDR1 LNHDA, CDR2 SQIVND (reference sequence). The CDR3 totals 15 residues. The CDR3 DNA is TGTGCCAGTACCCTGACAGGGGCTACGAACACTGAAGCTTTCTTT. Translated: CASTLTGATNTEAFF.

Remarks on this clone: The identical CDR3 is also encoded by other nucleotide sequences in the sample. V usage is TRBV7-6 and J usage is TRBJ1-5; TRBD1 is a possible D gene (6 bases). Trimming took 1 base from V and 4 from J, leaving 8 bases between them. Germline lookup yields CDR1 SGHVS and CDR2 FNYEAQ. The CDR3 is 14 residues long. The CDR3 protein is CASSLEQGNQPQHF. CDR3 bases: TGTGCCAGCAGCTTAGAACAGGGAAATCAGCCCCAGCATTTT. Full variable domain (remainder filled in from reference TRBV7-6 and TRBJ1-5): GAGVSQSPRYKVTKRGQDVALRCDPISGHVSLYWYRQALGQGPEFLTYFNYEAQQDKSGLPNDRFSAERPEGSISTLTIQRTEQRDSAMYRCASSLEQGNQPQHFGDGTRLSIL.

This clone was observed a handful of times. V usage is TRBV7-9 and J usage is TRBJ1-1; D might be TRBD1 (6 bases). CDR1 is SEHNR and CDR2 is FQNEAQ in the germline V gene (reference sequence). V was trimmed by 5 bases and J by 4 bases, leaving 20 bases between them. The CDR3 length is 16 residues. CDR3 nucleotide sequence: TGTGCCAGCAGCCCTGGGACACTCATTTTGGGCACTGAAGCTTTCTTT. Translation gives CASSPGTLILGTEAFF.

This clone was found a few times. The V and J genes are TRBV5-1 and TRBJ2-1; TRBD1 aligns across 10 bases. CDR1 is SGHRS and CDR2 is YFSETQ in the germline V gene. The CDR3 loop spans 16 amino acids. V shed 4 bases, J shed 3 bases, and the junction held 7 bases outside the gene matches. The CDR3 loop reads CASSPPGQGIYNEQFF. The CDR3 region has the DNA TGCGCCAGCAGCCCGCCGGGACAGGGGATCTACAATGAGCAGTTCTTC.

V gene TRBV23-1 combines with J gene TRBJ2-7; TRBD1 agrees at 7 bases. TRBV23-1 is recorded as an ORF, its role being uncertain. V trimming: 3 bases; J trimming: 0 bases; junction bases outside the gene matches: 8. This CDR3 spans 16 amino acids. CDR3 protein: CASSHTGQAISYEQYF. CDR3 nucleotides: TGCGCCAGCAGTCATACCGGACAGGCAATCTCCTACGAGCAGTACTTC.

The chain recombines TRBV5-6 with TRBJ2-3, with 7 bases that match TRBD2. Germline CDR1 reads SGHDT; CDR2 reads YYEEEE. The CDR3 is made up of 15 amino acids. V lost 5 bases to trimming and J lost 0 bases; unmatched junction nucleotides: 6. CDR3: CASRLLAYSTDTQYF. CDR3 DNA sequence: TGTGCCAGCAGATTACTAGCGTACAGCACAGATACGCAGTATTTT.

This clone was seen a handful of times. The chain uses TRBV7-3 and TRBJ1-2; the match to TRBD1 covers 9 bases. Germline lookup yields CDR1 SGHTA and CDR2 FQGTGA. The CDR3 length is 14 residues. The V segment lost 5 bases and the J segment 7 bases; nucleotides outside the gene matches: 8. This chain's CDR3 is CASSATGGKGGYTF. CDR3 nucleotides: TGTGCCAGCAGCGCCACAGGGGGCAAAGGTGGCTACACCTTC. Full variable domain (remainder filled in from reference TRBV7-3 and TRBJ1-2): GAGVSQTPSNKVTEKGKYVELRCDPISGHTALYWYRQSLGQGPEFLIYFQGTGAADDSGLPNDRFFAVRPEGSVSTLKIQRTERGDSAVYLCASSATGGKGGYTFGSGTRLTVV.

V is TRBV10-3 and J is TRBJ2-5; TRBD1 matches at 7 bases. CDR3 length: 15 amino acids. CDR1 and CDR2 (germline): ENHRY, SYGVKD. J lost 5 bases, V lost 0 bases, and 6 bases had no gene match. CDR3 nucleotides: TGTGCCATCAGTGAGTCCACAGGGGTGGGCGAGACCCAGTACTTC. Translating it yields CAISESTGVGETQYF.

This clone was picked up a small number of times. V and J are TRBV7-2 and TRBJ2-1; 7 nucleotides line up with TRBD2. The V gene's germline CDR1 is SGHTA and CDR2 FQGNSA. The CDR3 consists of 16 residues. The junction had 10 bases not matched to a gene; V was cut back by 4 bases and J by 4 bases. DNA of the CDR3: TGTGCCAGCAGCTGGGATGGCGGGGGTGCGTACAATGAGCAGTTCTTC. Protein sequence: CASSWDGGGAYNEQFF. Full variable domain (outside the CDR3, taken from reference TRBV7-2 and TRBJ2-1): GAGVSQSPSNKVTEKGKDVELRCDPISGHTALYWYRQSLGQGLEFLIYFQGNSAPDKSGLPSDRFSAERTGGSVSTLTIQRTQQEDSAVYLCASSWDGGGAYNEQFFGPGTRLTVL.

This clone was picked up a small number of times. The V call is TRBV11-2, the J call TRBJ2-2; 10 bases align to TRBD2. Germline trimming cut 7 bases from V and 5 bases from J; bases unmatched to any gene: 7. Germline CDR1 and CDR2: SGHAT and FQNNGV. The length of the CDR3 is 15 residues. This chain's CDR3 is CASTRTSGVTGELFF. CDR3 sequence (DNA): TGTGCCAGCACCAGGACTAGCGGAGTTACCGGGGAGCTGTTTTTT.

The chain joins TRBV18 to TRBJ2-2, with D possibly matching TRBD1 (5 bases). The germline V and J ends were trimmed by 1 base and 0 bases, with 9 bases remaining between them. The CDR3 runs to 16 residues. Germline CDR1 KGHSH, CDR2 LQKENI. In DNA, the CDR3 is TGTGCCAGCTCACCACAGGGGTGGGCGAACACCGGGGAGCTGTTTTTT. It specifies CASSPQGWANTGELFF.

This clone has at least ten counts. This chain uses TRBV7-2 with TRBJ2-5, with D perhaps matching TRBD1 (6 bases). The CDR3 extends over 16 amino acids. Trimming removed 5 bases from V and 0 bases from J, with 16 bases in between. Germline CDR1 reads SGHTA; CDR2 reads FQGNSA. CDR3 bases: TGTGCCAGCAGCCTACTCGGGGACACGTACCAAGAGACCCAGTACTTC. As protein: CASSLLGDTYQETQYF. The full variable domain, its missing parts supplied by reference TRBV7-2 and TRBJ2-5, is GAGVSQSPSNKVTEKGKDVELRCDPISGHTALYWYRQSLGQGLEFLIYFQGNSAPDKSGLPSDRFSAERTGGSVSTLTIQRTQQEDSAVYLCASSLLGDTYQETQYFGPGTRLLVL.

The chain uses TRBV28 and TRBJ2-2, with TRBD1 identical over 7 bases. With 5 bases clipped from V and 3 bases from J, the junction kept 6 bases outside the gene matches. The CDR3 is 15 residues long. Germline values: CDR1 MDHEN, CDR2 SYDVKM. CDR3 in amino acids: CASSTPGGHTGELFF. As DNA, the CDR3 is TGTGCCAGCAGTACCCCAGGGGGACACACCGGGGAGCTGTTTTTT.

The V gene is TRBV5-4, the J gene TRBJ2-5; TRBD2 is a possible D gene (6 bases). CDR3 length equals 15 residues. Trimming pared 1 base from V and 5 bases from J, leaving 15 bases between. Looked up from germline, CDR1 is SGHNT and CDR2 is YYREEE (reference sequence). CDR3 coding DNA: TGTGCCAGCAGCTTGCCGCAAGCGGGCCTGGAGACCCAGTACTTC. This codes for CASSLPQAGLETQYF.

This clone appeared a few times. This chain connects TRBV5-1 to TRBJ1-2; 8 positions agree with TRBD1. Germline trimming cut 4 bases from V and 7 bases from J; bases unmatched to any gene: 3. The length of the CDR3 is 12 residues. CDR1 is SGHRS, CDR2 YFSETQ, per germline. The CDR3 bases are TGCGCCAGCAGCACAGGGGGGTCTGGCTACACCTTC. Residues: CASSTGGSGYTF. Complete variable domain (other parts from reference TRBV5-1 and TRBJ1-2): KAGVTQTPRYLIKTRGQQVTLSCSPISGHRSVSWYQQTPGQGLQFLFEYFSETQRNKGNFPGRFSGRQFSNSRSEMNVSTLELGDSALYLCASSTGGSGYTFGSGTRLTVV.

This clone was recorded a few times. CDR3 region: CASSENRGVNTEAFF. In DNA form, the CDR3 reads TGTGCCAGCAGTGAAAACAGGGGGGTGAACACTGAAGCTTTCTTT. The chain links TRBV25-1 to TRBJ1-1; 8 positions agree with TRBD1. V shed 2 bases, J shed 0 bases, and the junction held 2 bases outside the gene matches. The CDR3 has 15 residues. The V gene's germline CDR1 is MGHDK and CDR2 SYGVNS. Combining the CDR3 with reference TRBV25-1 and TRBJ1-1 gives the whole variable domain EADIYQTPRYLVIGTGKKITLECSQTMGHDKMYWYQQDPGMELHLIHYSYGVNSTEKGDLSSESTVSRIRTEHFPLTLESARPSHTSQYLCASSENRGVNTEAFFGQGTRLTVV.

This chain connects TRBV7-8 to TRBJ2-1; 16 positions match TRBD2. This CDR3 contains 16 residues. The junction had 3 bases not matched to a gene; V was cut back by 3 bases and J by 7 bases. Germline CDR1 SGHVS, CDR2 FQNEAQ. In nucleotides, the CDR3 is TGTGCCAGCAGCTTGGGACTAGCGGGAGGGCCTAATGAGCAGTTCTTC. Translating it yields CASSLGLAGGPNEQFF.

V usage is TRBV19 and J usage is TRBJ1-1; no clear D. CDR1 is LNHDA and CDR2 is SQIVND in the germline V gene (reference sequence). V was cut by 3 bases and J by 9 bases, with 14 bases left in between. CDR3 length: 13 amino acids. CDR3 protein: CASSMWEGQQAFF. In nucleotides, the CDR3 is TGTGCCAGTAGTATGTGGGAGGGCCAACAAGCTTTCTTT.

This clone was recorded a few times. This chain joins TRBV2 and TRBJ2-5; D unresolved. Trimming cost V 7 bases and J 4 bases, with 13 bases left between them. Per the germline V gene, CDR1 is SNHLY and CDR2 is FYNNEI. The CDR3 sequence is 13 residues long. CDR3 amino acids: CASTRQIGETQYF. CDR3 nucleotide sequence: TGTGCCAGCACGAGGCAGATCGGAGAGACCCAGTACTTC.

The J gene is TRBJ2-4, the V gene TRBV6-6, with 13 positions matching TRBD2. This CDR3 comprises 16 residues. The junction had 12 bases not matched to a gene; V was cut back by 6 bases and J by 10 bases. CDR1 MNHNY and CDR2 SVGAGI come from the germline V gene (reference sequence). CDR3 region: CASSPTLAGGPLIQYF. CDR3 nucleotides: TGTGCCAGCAGCCCTACACTAGCGGGAGGGCCCCTAATTCAGTACTTC.

The V call is TRBV7-2, the J call TRBJ2-6; D perhaps matches TRBD2 (6 bases). V was trimmed by 3 bases and J by 3 bases, leaving 6 bases between them. Per the germline V gene, CDR1 is SGHTA and CDR2 is FQGNSA. There are 14 residues in the CDR3. CDR3 region: CASSFGGGANVLTF. In nucleotides, the CDR3 is TGTGCCAGCAGCTTCGGGGGTGGGGCCAACGTCCTGACTTTC.

This clone was seen at least ten times. This chain uses TRBV4-3 with TRBJ1-1, with a weak D call TRBD1 (5 bases). Per germline, CDR1 LGHNA and CDR2 YSLEER. The CDR3 has 13 residues. The V gene lost 4 bases and the J gene lost 5 bases, with 11 bases spanning the gap. The CDR3 DNA sequence: TGCGCCAGCAGCCGGGGGGTGAGAACTGAAGCTTTCTTT. This sequence encodes CASSRGVRTEAFF.

The rearrangement links TRBV30 to TRBJ2-1; TRBD2 matches at 12 bases. The CDR3 has 15 amino acids. J lost 5 bases, V lost 7 bases, and 9 bases had no gene match. Germline lookup yields CDR1 GTSNPN and CDR2 SVGIG (reference sequence). The CDR3 region has the DNA TGTGCCTCAGATTTAGGACTAGCGGGGAACAATGAGCAGTTCTTC. Amino acids: CASDLGLAGNNEQFF.

The chain couples TRBV18 to TRBJ1-1, with unresolved D. Germline V gene data show CDR1 as KGHSH and CDR2 as LQKENI. The V end was cut by 3 bases, the J end by 6 bases, with 11 bases between. This CDR3 has 13 residues. The CDR3 DNA reads TGTGCCAGCTCACCTACAGACCTACCTGAAGCTTTCTTT. It encodes CASSPTDLPEAFF.

The chain links TRBV28 to TRBJ2-6; D uncertain. This CDR3 is built from 15 residues. Trimming took 3 bases from V and 0 from J, leaving 6 bases between them. Germline assignment: CDR1 MDHEN and CDR2 SYDVKM. The CDR3 DNA sequence: TGTGCCAGCAGTTTCCTGAGCTCTGGGGCCAACGTCCTGACTTTC. This gives the protein CASSFLSSGANVLTF.

CDR3 residues: CASSLVREKNEQFF. DNA for the CDR3: TGTGCCAGCAGCTTAGTGCGGGAGAAAAATGAGCAGTTCTTC. The chain is built from TRBV11-2 and TRBJ2-1; 7 positions match TRBD2. Per the germline V gene, CDR1 is SGHAT and CDR2 is FQNNGV. With V trimmed by 1 base and J by 7 bases, 4 bases remained unmatched. This CDR3 region has 14 residues.

This clone occurred once. V usage is TRBV7-2 and J usage is TRBJ2-3, with 7 bases aligning to TRBD2. This CDR3 is 16 amino acids long. The V gene's germline CDR1 is SGHTA and CDR2 FQGNSA. V shed 1 base, J shed 2 bases, and the junction held 6 bases outside the gene matches. The CDR3: CASSLVGLADTDTQYF. The CDR3 DNA is TGTGCCAGCAGCTTAGTTGGGCTAGCGGACACAGATACGCAGTATTTT. The full variable domain, with the rest looked up from reference TRBV7-2 and TRBJ2-3, is GAGVSQSPSNKVTEKGKDVELRCDPISGHTALYWYRQSLGQGLEFLIYFQGNSAPDKSGLPSDRFSAERTGGSVSTLTIQRTQQEDSAVYLCASSLVGLADTDTQYFGPGTRLTVL.

The genes are TRBV30 and TRBJ1-1, with D possibly matching TRBD1 (5 bases). V was clipped by 3 bases and J by 1 base, with 15 bases between them. The CDR3 is 15 residues long. Per the germline V gene, CDR1 is GTSNPN and CDR2 is SVGIG (reference sequence). CDR3 in amino acids: CAWSLGLSRNTEAFF. The CDR3 DNA reads as TGTGCCTGGAGCCTGGGACTCTCGCGGAACACTGAAGCTTTCTTT.